Below are 11 T cell receptor beta chains sequenced from a single sample in a study of shared T cell receptors in the human thymus. This table comes from immunoSEQ multiplex PCR, and its TCRdb copy is limited to in-frame clones, with some not included. The sample has more than 550,000 clones; about 90% are singletons. A further study also used this sample, focusing on human thymus T cells.

The material sequenced was thymocytes. These receptors originate from a boy under two years old with a congenital heart defect.

The rearrangement joins TRBV19 to TRBJ1-5; D call uncertain. CDR3 length: 14 residues. Germline CDR1 reads LNHDA; CDR2 reads SQIVND (reference sequence). Deletions cut 6 bases from V and 0 bases from J, with 9 bases between. The CDR3, as DNA: TGTGCCAGTAGGCTAGGATATAGCAATCAGCCCCAGCATTTT. The encoded protein is CASRLGYSNQPQHF. Complete variable domain (other parts from reference TRBV19 and TRBJ1-5): DGGITQSPKYLFRKEGQNVTLSCEQNLNHDAMYWYRQDPGQGLRLIYYSQIVNDFQKGDIAEGYSVSREKKESFPLTVTSAQKNPTAFYLCASRLGYSNQPQHFGDGTRLSIL.

The rearrangement joins TRBV25-1 to TRBJ1-2, with D maybe TRBD1 (6 bases). Trimming shortened V by 3 bases and J by 8 bases, and 16 bases separated the two germline ends. This CDR3 spans 14 amino acids. Germline lookup yields CDR1 MGHDK and CDR2 SYGVNS. CDR3 nucleotides: TGTGCCAGCAGTGATGGGCACAGGGTTGGAGGCTACACCTTC. As protein: CASSDGHRVGGYTF.

The CDR3 DNA is TGTGCCAGCAGCCCTTGGGGACAGGGGGTTAATGAAAAACTGTTTTTT. Its translation: CASSPWGQGVNEKLFF. The J gene is TRBJ1-4, the V gene TRBV27, with 11 nucleotides matching TRBD1. The J segment lost 4 bases and the V segment lost 6 bases, leaving 7 bases of the junction unmatched. The germline gives CDR1 MNHEY, CDR2 SMNVEV (reference sequence). CDR3 length: 16 amino acids.

The chain links TRBV15 to TRBJ2-3; 12 bases line up with TRBD2. Germline CDR1 is LNHNV and CDR2 is YYDKDF (reference sequence). V shed 5 bases and J 1 base; nucleotides not matched to a gene: 4. The CDR3 sequence is 16 residues long. CDR3 DNA: TGTGCCACCAGCGTAAGACTAGCGGGGGGCACAGATACGCAGTATTTT. This codes for CATSVRLAGGTDTQYF.

CDR3 protein: CASSSTNDRGRDGYTF. As DNA, the CDR3 is TGTGCCAGCTCATCAACCAACGACAGGGGAAGGGACGGCTACACCTTC. The chain uses TRBV18 and TRBJ1-2, with 8 nucleotides matching TRBD1. This CDR3 region has 16 residues. CDR1 is KGHSH, CDR2 LQKENI, per germline. The V and J ends lost 5 bases and 8 bases, in that order; junction bases with no gene match: 16.

This clone appeared a few times. This sequence joins TRBV19 and TRBJ1-1; the D gene is possibly TRBD1 (5 bases). Trimming took off 7 bases at V and 0 bases at J, with 12 bases between the two ends. This CDR3 spans 14 amino acids. Looked up from germline, CDR1 is LNHDA and CDR2 is SQIVND (reference sequence). CDR3 DNA: TGTGCCAGTACCCCCGACAGAATGAACACTGAAGCTTTCTTT. Its translation: CASTPDRMNTEAFF.

V gene TRBV10-3 combines with J gene TRBJ2-7, with D possibly TRBD1 on 7 matching bases. The CDR3 length is 14 residues. Germline assignment: CDR1 ENHRY and CDR2 SYGVKD. V was pared by 6 bases and J by 1 base, with 13 bases between. The CDR3 loop reads CAIRGQGGSYEQYF. The DNA for the CDR3 is TGTGCCATCAGGGGCCAGGGGGGATCCTACGAGCAGTACTTC.

This rearrangement joins TRBV9 to TRBJ1-2, with D perhaps matching TRBD1 (5 bases). V was cut by 1 base and J by 4 bases, with 17 bases left in between. The CDR3 is made up of 16 amino acids. CDR1 SGDLS and CDR2 YYNGEE come from the germline V gene. CDR3 sequence (DNA): TGTGCCAGCAGCGTACTAGGGGACTTAAACATCTATGGCTACACCTTC. It translates to CASSVLGDLNIYGYTF.

This chain uses TRBV2 with TRBJ1-5, with 7 bases fitting TRBD1. CDR3 length equals 15 residues. The germline CDR1 and CDR2 sequences are SNHLY and FYNNEI. The V segment lost 2 bases and the J segment 11 bases; nucleotides outside the gene matches: 12. The CDR3 DNA is TGTGCCAGCAGTGAAAGGAGGACAGGAAGATCAGCCCAGCATTTT. Translation: CASSERRTGRSAQHF. Together with reference TRBV2 and TRBJ1-5, the CDR3 gives the full variable domain: EPEVTQTPSHQVTQMGQEVILRCVPISNHLYFYWYRQILGQKVEFLVSFYNNEISEKSEIFDDQFSVERPDGSNFTLKIRSTKLEDSAMYFCASSERRTGRSAQHFGDGTRLSIL.

The chain has TRBV11-3 and TRBJ2-7; TRBD2 aligns across 9 bases. Germline V CDR1 and CDR2: SGHNT, YENEEA. The CDR3 is 15 residues long. The junction had 1 base not matched to a gene; V was cut back by 1 base and J by 0 bases. CDR3 residues: CASSLASGDSYEQYF. As DNA, the CDR3 is TGTGCCAGCAGCTTAGCTAGCGGGGACTCCTACGAGCAGTACTTC.

The chain is built from TRBV28 and TRBJ1-2; TRBD1 agrees at 8 bases. Germline loops: CDR1 MDHEN, CDR2 SYDVKM. The length of the CDR3 is 19 residues. V lost 2 bases to trimming and J lost 8 bases; unmatched junction nucleotides: 22. The DNA of the CDR3 is TGTGCCAGCAGTTTAGCCCCATATCCTATAGGACAGGGCCCTAGCGGCTACACCTTC. Its protein is CASSLAPYPIGQGPSGYTF.